This T cell receptor (beta chain) was obtained from a study of immune evolution from preneoplasia to lung adenocarcinoma. Study-wide background: HLA loss of heterozygosity: roughly 6.4% AIS, about 15% MIA, approximately 35% ADC, none AAH.

V was shortened by 6 bases and J by 8 bases, with 16 bases between the two germline ends. From germline, CDR1 is SNHLY and CDR2 FYNNEI. The CDR3 totals 14 residues. Sequenced by immunoSEQ multiplex PCR; TCRdb stores in-frame clones only, minus some. The table has 8,000 to 8,500 clones, about 80% seen once; the top ten hold under 3.5%. V is TRBV2 and J is TRBJ1-4; D gene uncertain. The sample consisted of FFPE minimally invasive lung adenocarcinoma tissue. The sequence was collected from a person aged 70 to 80 with lung adenocarcinoma. CDR3 in amino acids: CASSPWEAMEKLFF. CDR3 nucleotides: TGTGCCAGCAGCCCCTGGGAGGCTATGGAAAAACTGTTTTTT.